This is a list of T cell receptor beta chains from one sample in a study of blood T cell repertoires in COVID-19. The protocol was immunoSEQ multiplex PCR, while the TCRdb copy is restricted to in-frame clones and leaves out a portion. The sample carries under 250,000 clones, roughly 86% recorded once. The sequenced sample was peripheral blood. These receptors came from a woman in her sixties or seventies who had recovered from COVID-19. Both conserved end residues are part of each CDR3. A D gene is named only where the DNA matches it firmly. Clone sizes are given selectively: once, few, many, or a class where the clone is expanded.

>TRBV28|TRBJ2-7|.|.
CASSFGTVFYVQYF
TGTGCCAGCAGTTTTGGGACTGTATTCTACGTGCAGTACTTC
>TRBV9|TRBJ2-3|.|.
CASSVGDTLFTDTQYF
TGTGCCAGCAGCGTAGGGGACACCCTCTTCACAGATACGCAGTATTTT
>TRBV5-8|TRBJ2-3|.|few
CASRERWTVSTDTQYF
TGTGCCAGCAGAGAAAGATGGACAGTTAGCACAGATACGCAGTATTTT
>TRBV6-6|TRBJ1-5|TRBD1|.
CASSYSGQGADQPQHF
TGTGCCAGCAGTTACTCGGGACAGGGGGCAGACCAGCCCCAGCATTTT
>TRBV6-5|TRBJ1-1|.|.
CASWPYRATEAFF
TGTGCCAGTTGGCCCTACAGGGCAACTGAAGCTTTCTTT
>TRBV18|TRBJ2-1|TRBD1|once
CASSPSRDSTYNEQFF
TGTGCCAGCTCCCCATCCCGGGACAGCACCTACAATGAGCAGTTCTTC
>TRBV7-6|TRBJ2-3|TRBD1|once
CASSAHRGLGTDTQYF
TGTGCCAGCAGCGCACACAGGGGGCTTGGCACAGATACGCAGTATTTT
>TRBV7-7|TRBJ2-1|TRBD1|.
CASSLATGQGVINEQFF
TGTGCTAGCAGCTTAGCGACGGGACAGGGGGTAATCAATGAGCAGTTCTTC
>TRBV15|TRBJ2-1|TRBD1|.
CATSRGTGGRRSEQFF
TGTGCCACCAGCAGAGGGACAGGGGGCCGGAGGAGTGAGCAGTTCTTC
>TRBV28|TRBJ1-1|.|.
CASSTQWGAEAFF
TGTGCCAGCAGTACCCAGTGGGGCGCTGAAGCTTTCTTT
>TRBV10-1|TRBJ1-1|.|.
CASRGGTPEAFF
TGCGCCAGCAGGGGGGGGACCCCTGAAGCTTTCTTT
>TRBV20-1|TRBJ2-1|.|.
CSAHRGGEQFF
TGCAGTGCGCATCGAGGGGGTGAGCAGTTCTTC
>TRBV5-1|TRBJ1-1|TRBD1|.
CASSMGQGKHNWAFF
TGCGCCAGCAGCATGGGACAGGGTAAACACAATTGGGCTTTCTTT
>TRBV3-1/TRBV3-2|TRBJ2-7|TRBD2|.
CASSFPPGGYEQYF
TGTGCCAGCAGCTTCCCGCCGGGGGGGTACGAGCAGTACTTC
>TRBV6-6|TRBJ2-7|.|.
CASSPGVSYEQYF
TGTGCCAGCAGTCCGGGGGTCTCCTACGAGCAGTACTTC
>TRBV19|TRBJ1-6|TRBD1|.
CASSPTGENSPLHF
TGTGCCAGTAGTCCGACAGGGGAAAATTCACCCCTCCACTTT
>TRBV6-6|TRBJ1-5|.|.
CASSGPQGQSNQPQHF
TGTGCCAGCAGTGGGCCCCAGGGACAAAGCAATCAGCCCCAGCATTTT
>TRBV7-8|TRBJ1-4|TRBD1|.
CASSLVQGVDLFF
TGTGCCAGCAGCTTAGTTCAGGGGGTGGATTTGTTTTTT